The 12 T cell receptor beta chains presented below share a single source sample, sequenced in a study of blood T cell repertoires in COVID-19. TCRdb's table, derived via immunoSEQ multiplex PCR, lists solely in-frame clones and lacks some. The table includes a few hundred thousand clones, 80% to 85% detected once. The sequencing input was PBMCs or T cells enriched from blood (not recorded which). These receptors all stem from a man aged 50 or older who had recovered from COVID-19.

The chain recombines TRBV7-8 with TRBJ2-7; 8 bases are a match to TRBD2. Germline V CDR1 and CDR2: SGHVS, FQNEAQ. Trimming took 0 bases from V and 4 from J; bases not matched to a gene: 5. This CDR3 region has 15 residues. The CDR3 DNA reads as TGTGCCAGCAGCTTAGCGGGCGGGAGGAAATACGAGCAGTACTTC. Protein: CASSLAGGRKYEQYF. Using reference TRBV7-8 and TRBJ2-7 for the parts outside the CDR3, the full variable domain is GAGVSQSPRYKVAKRGQDVALRCDPISGHVSLFWYQQALGQGPEFLTYFQNEAQLDKSGLPSDRFFAERPEGSVSTLKIQRTQQEDSAVYLCASSLAGGRKYEQYFGPGTRLTVT.

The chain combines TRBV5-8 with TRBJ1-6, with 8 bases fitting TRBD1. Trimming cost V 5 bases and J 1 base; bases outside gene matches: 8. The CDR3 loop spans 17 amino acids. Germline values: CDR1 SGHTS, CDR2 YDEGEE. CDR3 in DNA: TGTGCCAGCAGGCAGGACAGGGTGTTGTCCTATAATTCACCCCTCCACTTT. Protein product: CASRQDRVLSYNSPLHF.

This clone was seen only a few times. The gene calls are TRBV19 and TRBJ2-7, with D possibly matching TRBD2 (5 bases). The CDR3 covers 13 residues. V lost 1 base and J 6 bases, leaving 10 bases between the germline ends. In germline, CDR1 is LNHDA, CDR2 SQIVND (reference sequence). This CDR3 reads CASSIGPAGEQYF. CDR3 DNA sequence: TGTGCCAGTAGTATAGGCCCGGCGGGCGAGCAGTACTTC.

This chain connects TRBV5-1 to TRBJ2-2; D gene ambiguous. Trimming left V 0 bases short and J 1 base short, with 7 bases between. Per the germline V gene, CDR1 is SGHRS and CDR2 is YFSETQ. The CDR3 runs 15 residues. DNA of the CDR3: TGCGCCAGCAGCTTGGTGGTCGGGAACACCGGGGAGCTGTTTTTT. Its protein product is CASSLVVGNTGELFF. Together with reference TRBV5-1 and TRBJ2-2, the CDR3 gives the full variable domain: KAGVTQTPRYLIKTRGQQVTLSCSPISGHRSVSWYQQTPGQGLQFLFEYFSETQRNKGNFPGRFSGRQFSNSRSEMNVSTLELGDSALYLCASSLVVGNTGELFFGEGSRLTVL.

Here the CDR3 reads CAVASSYNEQFF. In DNA, the CDR3 is TGCGCCGTAGCGAGCTCCTACAATGAGCAGTTCTTC. The genes are TRBV5-1 and TRBJ2-1; TRBD2 might be the D (5 bases). The CDR3 runs to 12 residues. V lost 10 bases and J 0 bases, leaving 8 bases between the germline ends. The germline gives CDR1 SGHRS, CDR2 YFSETQ. Looking up the rest from reference TRBV5-1 and TRBJ2-1 gives the full variable domain: KAGVTQTPRYLIKTRGQQVTLSCSPISGHRSVSWYQQTPGQGLQFLFEYFSETQRNKGNFPGRFSGRQFSNSRSEMNVSTLELGDSALYLCAVASSYNEQFFGPGTRLTVL.

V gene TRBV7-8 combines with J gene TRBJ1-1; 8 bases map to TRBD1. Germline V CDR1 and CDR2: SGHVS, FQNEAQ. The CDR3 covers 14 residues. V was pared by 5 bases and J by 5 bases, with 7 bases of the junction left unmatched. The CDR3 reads CASSRQGARTEAFF. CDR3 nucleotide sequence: TGTGCCAGCAGCCGTCAGGGGGCGCGAACTGAAGCTTTCTTT.

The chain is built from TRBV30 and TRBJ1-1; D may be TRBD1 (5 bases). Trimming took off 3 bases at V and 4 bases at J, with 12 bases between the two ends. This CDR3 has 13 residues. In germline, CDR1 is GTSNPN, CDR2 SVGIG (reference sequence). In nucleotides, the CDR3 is TGTGCCTGGAGCGCAGGGTCGGGCACTGAAGCTTTCTTT. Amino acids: CAWSAGSGTEAFF.

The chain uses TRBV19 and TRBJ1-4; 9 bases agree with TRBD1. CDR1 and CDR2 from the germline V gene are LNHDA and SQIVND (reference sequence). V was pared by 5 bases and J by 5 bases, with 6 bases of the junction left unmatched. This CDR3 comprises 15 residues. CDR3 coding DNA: TGTGCCAGTAGTGCCCTGACAGGGGGGAATGAAAAACTGTTTTTT. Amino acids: CASSALTGGNEKLFF.

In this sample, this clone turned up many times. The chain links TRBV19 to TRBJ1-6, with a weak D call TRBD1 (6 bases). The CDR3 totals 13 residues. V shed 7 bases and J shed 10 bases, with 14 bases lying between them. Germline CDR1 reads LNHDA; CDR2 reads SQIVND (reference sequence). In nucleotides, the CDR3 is TGTGCCAGTACCCGGACAGAGGGGTCACCCCTCCACTTT. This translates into CASTRTEGSPLHF.

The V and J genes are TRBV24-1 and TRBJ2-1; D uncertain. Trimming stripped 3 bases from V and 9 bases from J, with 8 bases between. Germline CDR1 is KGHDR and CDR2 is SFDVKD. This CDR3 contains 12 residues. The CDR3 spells CATSDSGPEQFF. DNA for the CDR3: TGTGCCACCAGTGATAGTGGGCCTGAGCAGTTCTTC.

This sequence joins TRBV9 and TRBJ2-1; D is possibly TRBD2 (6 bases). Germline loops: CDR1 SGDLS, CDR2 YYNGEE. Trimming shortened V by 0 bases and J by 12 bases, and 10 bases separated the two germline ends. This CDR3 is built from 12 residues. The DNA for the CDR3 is TGTGCCAGCAGCGTAGGTCGGGGGAGGCAGTTCTTC. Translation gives CASSVGRGRQFF.

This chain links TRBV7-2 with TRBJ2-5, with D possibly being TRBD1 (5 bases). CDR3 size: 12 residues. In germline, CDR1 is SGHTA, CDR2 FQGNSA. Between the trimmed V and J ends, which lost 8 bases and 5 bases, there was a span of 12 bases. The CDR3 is CASGVGPETQYF. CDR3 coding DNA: TGTGCCAGCGGCGTGGGGCCGGAGACCCAGTACTTC.